What follows describes a single TCR beta chain. The data originate from a study of blood T cell repertoires in COVID-19. In the study overall: Sample material is recorded as cDNA or gDNA derived from T cells, B-cell-depleted T cells, or PBMCs.

Original methodology: By means of reference gene primer amplification, nucleated cell counts were estimated. TCRdb's copy holds only in-frame clones and misses some; the assay was immunoSEQ multiplex PCR. That table gives V, J and clone size, and the DNA gave D and trimming. The sample contains some 400,000 clones, around 91% of which appear only once. Clinical history reported by participants formed the basis on which cohorts were assigned. V gave up 4 bases and J gave up 5 bases; unmatched junction bases: 8. The length of the CDR3 is 16 residues. Per germline, CDR1 MDHEN and CDR2 SYDVKM. The sequencing input was PBMCs or T cells enriched from blood (not recorded which). The V gene is TRBV28, the J gene TRBJ2-3, with 11 bases aligning to TRBD2. This TCR was sampled from a young man who had recovered from COVID-19. The CDR3 nucleotides read TGTGCCAGCAGTTCTAAGGGGACTAGCGGTAGAGATACGCAGTATTTT. Its translation is CASSSKGTSGRDTQYF. The variable domain in full, completed from reference TRBV28 and TRBJ2-3, reads DVKVTQSSRYLVKRTGEKVFLECVQDMDHENMFWYRQDPGLGLRLIYFSYDVKMKEKGDIPEGYSVSREKKERFSLILESASTNQTSMYLCASSSKGTSGRDTQYFGPGTRLTVL.